This paragraph covers one TCR beta chain sequence. Its antigen is currently unknown. A much more abundant neighbour one base away suggests this may be a read error. The data belong to a study of regulatory T cells in long-lasting Graves disease. Overall study results and limits: Peripheral blood was the sole material, not thyroid tissue. Newly diagnosed Graves' patients exceeded persistent ones in TCR diversity.

V was shortened by 3 bases and J by 4 bases, with 15 bases between the two germline ends. CDR3 length equals 14 residues. Per germline, CDR1 GTSNPN and CDR2 SVGIG (reference sequence). Time point specified: newly diagnosed GD, antithyroid drugs for less than 3 months. Researchers made the TCR library from RNA that was extracted from PBMCs. In building TCR beta libraries, iRepertoire HTBI primers were used together with Arm-PCR of CDR3 regions. TCRdb passed the multiplex PCR reads through MiXCR, listing each CDR3 protein once. Of 580,000 or so distinct CDR3 sequences in the sample, 16% are singletons; the top ten hold more than 10%. A further study also used this sample, focusing on T cells in Graves' hyperthyroidism and ophthalmopathy. That work adds: During a first-round RT-PCR of the TCR CDR3, the HTBI primer set was used.

This TCR came from a young man with Graves disease. The chain uses TRBV30 and TRBJ1-2; D may be TRBD1 (5 bases). This specimen consisted of peripheral blood mononuclear cells (PBMCs), obtained at new diagnosis, from a patient treated with antithyroid drugs. In nucleotides, the CDR3 is TGTGCCTGGAGAGGCACGGGACGGATCTATGGCTACACCTTC. It codes for CAWRGTGRIYGYTF.